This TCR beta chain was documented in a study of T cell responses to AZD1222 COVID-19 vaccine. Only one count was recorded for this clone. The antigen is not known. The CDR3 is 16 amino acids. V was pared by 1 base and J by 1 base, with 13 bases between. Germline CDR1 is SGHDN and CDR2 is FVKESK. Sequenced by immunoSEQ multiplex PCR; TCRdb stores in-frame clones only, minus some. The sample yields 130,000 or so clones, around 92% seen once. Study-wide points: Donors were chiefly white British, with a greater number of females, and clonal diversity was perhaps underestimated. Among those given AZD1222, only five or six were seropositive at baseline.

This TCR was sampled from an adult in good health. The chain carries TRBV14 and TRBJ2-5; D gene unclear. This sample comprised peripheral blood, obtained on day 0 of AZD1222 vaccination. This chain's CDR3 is CASSQVVWQLQETQYF. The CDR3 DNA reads TGTGCCAGCAGCCAAGTTGTGTGGCAGCTCCAAGAGACCCAGTACTTC. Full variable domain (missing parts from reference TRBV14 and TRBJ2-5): EAGVTQFPSHSVIEKGQTVTLRCDPISGHDNLYWYRRVMGKEIKFLLHFVKESKQDESGMPNNRFLAERTGGTYSTLKVQPAELEDSGVYFCASSQVVWQLQETQYFGPGTRLLVL.